Listed here are 25 T cell receptor beta chains from one sample, sequenced in a study of blood T cells in healthy people across ages. Combining a sample-barcoded 5' primer with a J-beta primer mix, a second PCR ran for about 7 to 11 cycles. TCRdb analysed the 5' RACE reads with MiXCR anew, one entry per CDR3 protein. The table includes around 1,800,000 distinct CDR3 sequences, more than 35% detected once. Sequencing was done on a sample of blood. These receptors all stem from a human donor in good health.

J is TRBJ2-4 and V is TRBV7-8, with D possibly matching TRBD2 (5 bases). Gene TRBJ2-7 matches the end of the DNA better, so the J call may be wrong. The CDR3 is 18 residues long. Germline values: CDR1 SGHVS, CDR2 FQNEAQ. The CDR3 is CASSLVSSAVGVPYEQYF. In DNA, the CDR3 is TGTGCCAGCAGCTTAGTTTCGTCCGCGGTGGGAGTTCCCTACGAGCAGTACTTC.

This sequence joins TRBV4-1 and TRBJ2-4; TRBD1 is a possible D gene (6 bases). V was cut by 4 bases and J by 0 bases, with 13 bases left in between. The V gene's germline CDR1 is MGHRA and CDR2 YSYEKL. This CDR3 contains 16 residues. CDR3 DNA: TGCGCCAGCAGCCCAGGACAGCACCTAGCCAAAAACATTCAGTACTTC. Translating it yields CASSPGQHLAKNIQYF.

The gene calls are TRBV6-6 and TRBJ1-5; D is unclear. Germline-derived CDR1 and CDR2 are MNHNY and SVGAGI (reference sequence). The CDR3 is 14 residues long. V lost 2 bases and J 4 bases, leaving 9 bases between the germline ends. CDR3 residues: CASSYRTVNQPQHF. CDR3 in DNA: TGTGCCAGCAGTTACCGAACAGTTAATCAGCCCCAGCATTTT.

The chain combines TRBV29-1 with TRBJ2-3; 8 bases line up with TRBD2. The CDR3 contains 15 residues. The germline V gene encodes CDR1 SQVTM and CDR2 ANQGSEA. Trimming cost V 5 bases and J 0 bases; bases outside gene matches: 7. As DNA, the CDR3 is TGCAGCGTTTGGCGGGGGGTTTTTAGCACAGATACGCAGTATTTT. Translation: CSVWRGVFSTDTQYF.

The rearrangement joins TRBV29-1 to TRBJ2-5, with 9 positions matching TRBD1. Germline CDR1 and CDR2: SQVTM and ANQGSEA. V lost 3 bases, J lost 4 bases, and 3 bases stayed unmatched. This CDR3 spans 13 amino acids. Here the CDR3 reads CSVEGTGTETQYF. DNA for the CDR3: TGCAGCGTTGAGGGGACAGGGACAGAGACCCAGTACTTC.

There are a few counts of this clonotype. One junction end does not reproduce the germline sequence, and a read error may be involved. The rearrangement uses TRBV6-2 or TRBV6-3 and TRBJ1-2, with 7 bases identical to TRBD1. Germline lookup yields CDR1 MNHEY and CDR2 SVGEGT. The CDR3 contains 14 residues. CDR3 protein: CASSDRQGDYGYTF. CDR3 DNA sequence: TGTGCTAGCAGTGACCGACAGGGCGACTATGGCTACACCTTC.

This clonotype has just a few counts. The chain uses TRBV6-2 or TRBV6-3 and TRBJ1-6, with D tentatively TRBD1 (6 bases). The CDR3 totals 17 residues. V was trimmed by 2 bases and J by 7 bases, leaving 18 bases between them. CDR1 and CDR2 from the germline V gene are MNHEY and SVGEGT. The DNA for the CDR3 is TGTGCCAGCAGTTACCCCACCCCGGGACACACCAATTCACCCCTCCACTTT. This sequence encodes CASSYPTPGHTNSPLHF.

V usage is TRBV7-2 and J usage is TRBJ2-3, with D uncertain. Trimming left V 5 bases short and J 0 bases short, with 12 bases between. This CDR3 has 15 residues. Looked up from germline, CDR1 is SGHTA and CDR2 is FQGNSA. The CDR3 nucleotides are TGTGCCAGCAGCCCTGAGTATATTAGCACAGATACGCAGTATTTT. Amino acids: CASSPEYISTDTQYF.

This clonotype was seen ten or more times. This chain joins TRBV20-1 and TRBJ2-1, with D unresolved. Germline CDR1 DFQATT, CDR2 SNEGSKA (reference sequence). Trimming took 6 bases from V and 4 from J, leaving 7 bases between them. The CDR3 runs 11 residues. The CDR3 region has the DNA TGCAGTGCCACTACTTACAATGAGCAGTTCTTC. It is translated as CSATTYNEQFF.

This clonotype has just a few counts. One junction end does not reproduce the germline sequence, and a read error may be involved. In DNA, the CDR3 is TGCAGCGTCTGGGACAGTAAGTACAATGAGCGGTTCTTC. This codes for CSVWDSKYNERFF. The J gene is TRBJ2-1, the V gene TRBV29-1; 7 nucleotides align to TRBD1. This CDR3 spans 13 amino acids. Germline CDR1 is SQVTM and CDR2 is ANQGSEA.

The rearrangement joins TRBV5-1 to TRBJ1-1, with a possible D match to TRBD1 (6 bases). The CDR3 sequence is 16 residues long. The V end lost 0 bases, the J end lost 1 base, and 13 bases lay between the germline ends. In germline, CDR1 is SGHRS, CDR2 YFSETQ. The CDR3 DNA reads TGCGCCAGCAGCTTGGCCCTCGGGGGCCCGAACACTGAAGCTTTCTTT. Amino acid sequence: CASSLALGGPNTEAFF.

The sample holds a few counts of this clonotype. The chain links TRBV29-1 to TRBJ1-2; maybe TRBD1 (6 bases). The germline gives CDR1 SQVTM, CDR2 ANQGSEA. The CDR3 is 13 amino acids. Trimming removed 5 bases at V and 4 bases at J, with 14 bases between. CDR3 protein: CSVLPGTRYGYTF. Here the CDR3 DNA reads TGCAGCGTTTTACCCGGGACACGCTATGGCTACACCTTC.

This clonotype appeared many times. J is TRBJ2-3 and V is TRBV12-3 or TRBV12-4, with D perhaps given as TRBD1 or TRBD2 (5 bases each). The CDR3 spans 16 residues. Trimming removed 3 bases from V and 2 bases from J, with 15 bases in between. The CDR3, as DNA: TGTGCCAGCAGTTTGAGTCGGGACGGATTCACAGATACGCAGTATTTT. It specifies CASSLSRDGFTDTQYF.

The V call is TRBV20-1, the J call TRBJ1-2; a possible D gene is TRBD1 (5 bases). The CDR3 loop spans 13 amino acids. Germline CDR1 is DFQATT and CDR2 is SNEGSKA (reference sequence). Trimming took off 0 bases at V and 8 bases at J, with 13 bases between the two ends. The CDR3 DNA sequence: TGCAGTGCTAGAGATGGACGGGACGAGGGCTACACCTTC. Translating gives CSARDGRDEGYTF.

With respect to this clonotype: The junction departs from germline at one end; a sequencing error may be responsible. The V and J genes are TRBV7-2 and TRBJ2-3; D uncertain. From germline, CDR1 is SGHTA and CDR2 FQGNSA. The CDR3 covers 13 residues. The CDR3 loop is CASRLGPPDTQYF. CDR3 nucleotide sequence: TGTGCCAGCAGATTAGGGCCCCCAGATACGCAGTATTTT.

This clonotype was observed a handful of times. The chain employs TRBV20-1 and TRBJ1-5; D is perhaps TRBD1 (5 bases). The CDR3 spans 14 residues. V was clipped by 6 bases and J by 0 bases, with 12 bases between them. Germline CDR1 reads DFQATT; CDR2 reads SNEGSKA (reference sequence). Here the CDR3 DNA reads TGCAGTGCATGGACAAAATATAGCAATCAGCCCCAGCATTTT. This gives the protein CSAWTKYSNQPQHF.

V gene TRBV6-1 combines with J gene TRBJ2-3; D is possibly TRBD1 (6 bases). V lost 4 bases and J 3 bases, leaving 14 bases between the germline ends. The CDR3 totals 15 residues. CDR1 MNHNS and CDR2 SASEGT come from the germline V gene. CDR3 DNA sequence: TGTGCCAGCAGTGGCCGGGACACCCGGACAGATACGCAGTATTTT. Its protein product is CASSGRDTRTDTQYF.

This clonotype was found a few times. The chain joins TRBV4-2 to TRBJ2-4, with 7 bases that match TRBD2. TRBJ2-7 explains the end of the DNA better; the J call may be wrong. CDR1 LGHNA and CDR2 YNFKEQ come from the germline V gene. This CDR3 has 16 residues. CDR3 region: CASSLNPSLAGYEQYF. Written as DNA, the CDR3 is TGTGCCAGCAGCCTTAACCCCTCGTTAGCGGGTTACGAGCAGTACTTC.

The gene calls are TRBV6-2 or TRBV6-3 and TRBJ2-1; the D call may be TRBD1 or TRBD2 (5 bases each). Looked up from germline, CDR1 is MNHEY and CDR2 is SVGEGT. V lost 8 bases and J lost 7, with 21 bases in between. The CDR3 has 15 amino acids. CDR3 DNA sequence: TGTGCCAGCCTTCGAGAGGGGTTCTTCTCAAATGAGCAGTTCTTC. This codes for CASLREGFFSNEQFF.

The J gene is TRBJ2-7, the V gene TRBV24-1, with 9 bases fitting TRBD1. The CDR3 has 13 residues. Germline V gene lookup returns CDR1 KGHDR and CDR2 SFDVKD. V shed 7 bases, J shed 5 bases, and the junction held 5 bases outside the gene matches. CDR3 sequence: CATRQGALDEQYF. The CDR3 DNA sequence: TGTGCCACCAGACAGGGGGCTTTGGACGAGCAGTACTTC.

This clonotype was detected a few times. The rearrangement links TRBV4-3 to TRBJ2-1; D may be TRBD1 or TRBD2 (5 bases each). This CDR3 contains 13 residues. Deletions cut 0 bases from V and 14 bases from J, with 14 bases between. Germline lookup yields CDR1 LGHNA and CDR2 YSLEER. The CDR3 nucleotides read TGCGCCAGCAGCCAAGATATCCGGGACCTTGAGTTCTTC. It codes for CASSQDIRDLEFF.

This CDR3 is CASSVDRDRIYNEQFF. The CDR3 DNA reads TGTGCCAGCAGCGTAGACCGGGACAGAATCTACAATGAGCAGTTCTTC. The chain links TRBV9 to TRBJ2-1; 7 bases are a match to TRBD1. Per germline, CDR1 SGDLS and CDR2 YYNGEE. Trimming cost V 0 bases and J 3 bases; bases outside gene matches: 6. There are 16 residues in the CDR3.

V usage is TRBV20-1 and J usage is TRBJ1-2, with D possibly TRBD1 on 6 matching bases. This CDR3 has 12 amino acids. Germline CDR1 and CDR2: DFQATT and SNEGSKA (reference sequence). Trimming took off 3 bases at V and 11 bases at J, with 16 bases between the two ends. The CDR3 region is CSARAGTRGYTF. The CDR3 DNA follows: TGCAGTGCTAGGGCCGGGACAAGGGGTTACACCTTC.

The chain carries TRBV7-9 and TRBJ2-7, with 9 bases that match TRBD1. This CDR3 region has 15 residues. Germline V gene sequence: CDR1 SEHNR, CDR2 FQNEAQ (reference sequence). J was trimmed by 3 bases and V by 5 bases; bases with no gene match: 8. This CDR3 reads CASSPNGGQGYEQYF. For the CDR3, the DNA is TGTGCCAGCAGCCCTAACGGGGGACAGGGCTACGAGCAGTACTTC.

This chain uses TRBV3-1 with TRBJ1-5; possible D gene TRBD1, 5 bases. Germline V CDR1 and CDR2: LGHDT, YNNKEL (reference sequence). The CDR3 sequence is 15 residues long. The germline V and J ends were trimmed by 0 bases and 5 bases, with 11 bases remaining between them. CDR3 bases: TGTGCCAGCAGCCAAGACTGGGGCAGCCATCAGCCCCAGCATTTT. It yields the protein CASSQDWGSHQPQHF.